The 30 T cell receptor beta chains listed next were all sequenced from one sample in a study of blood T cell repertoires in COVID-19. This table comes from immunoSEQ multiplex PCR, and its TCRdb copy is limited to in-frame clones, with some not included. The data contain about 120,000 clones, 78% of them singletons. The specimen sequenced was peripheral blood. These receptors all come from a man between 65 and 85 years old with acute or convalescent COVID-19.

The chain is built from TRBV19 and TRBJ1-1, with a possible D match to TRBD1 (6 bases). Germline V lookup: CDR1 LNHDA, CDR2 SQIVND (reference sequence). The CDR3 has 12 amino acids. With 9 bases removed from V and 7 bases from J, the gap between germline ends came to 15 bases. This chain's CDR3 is CASSPQGREAFF. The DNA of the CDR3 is TGTGCCAGCAGTCCGCAGGGGCGTGAAGCTTTCTTT. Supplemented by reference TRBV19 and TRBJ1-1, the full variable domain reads DGGITQSPKYLFRKEGQNVTLSCEQNLNHDAMYWYRQDPGQGLRLIYYSQIVNDFQKGDIAEGYSVSREKKESFPLTVTSAQKNPTAFYLCASSPQGREAFFGQGTRLTVV.

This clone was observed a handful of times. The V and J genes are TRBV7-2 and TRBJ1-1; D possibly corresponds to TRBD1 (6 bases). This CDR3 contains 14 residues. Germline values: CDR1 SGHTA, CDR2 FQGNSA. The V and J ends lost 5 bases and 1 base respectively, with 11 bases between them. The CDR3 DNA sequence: TGTGCCAGCAGCGACCCGGACAGGAACACTGAAGCTTTCTTT. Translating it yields CASSDPDRNTEAFF.

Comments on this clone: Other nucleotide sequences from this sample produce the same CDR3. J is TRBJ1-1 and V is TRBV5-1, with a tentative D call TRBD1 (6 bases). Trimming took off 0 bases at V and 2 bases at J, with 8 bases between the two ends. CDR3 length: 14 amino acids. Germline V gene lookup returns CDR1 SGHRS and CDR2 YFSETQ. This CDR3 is CASSLGTANTEAFF. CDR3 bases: TGCGCCAGCAGCTTGGGGACAGCTAACACTGAAGCTTTCTTT.

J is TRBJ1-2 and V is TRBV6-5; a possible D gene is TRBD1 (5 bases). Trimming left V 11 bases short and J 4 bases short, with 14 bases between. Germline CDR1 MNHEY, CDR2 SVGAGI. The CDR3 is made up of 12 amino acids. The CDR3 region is CALTGTLYGYTF. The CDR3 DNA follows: TGTGCCTTAACCGGGACTCTCTATGGCTACACCTTC.

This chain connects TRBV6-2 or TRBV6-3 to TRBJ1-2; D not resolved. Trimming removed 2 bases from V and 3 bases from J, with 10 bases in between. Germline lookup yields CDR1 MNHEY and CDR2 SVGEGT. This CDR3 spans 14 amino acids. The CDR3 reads CASSYLIEYYGYTF. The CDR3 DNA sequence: TGTGCCAGCAGTTACCTAATCGAATACTATGGCTACACCTTC.

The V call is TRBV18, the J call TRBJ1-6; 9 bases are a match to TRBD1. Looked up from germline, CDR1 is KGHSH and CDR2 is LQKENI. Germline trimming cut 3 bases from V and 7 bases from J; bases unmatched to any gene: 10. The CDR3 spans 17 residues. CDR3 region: CASSPLQFGQGNSPLHF. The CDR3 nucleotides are TGTGCCAGCTCACCTCTTCAATTCGGACAGGGGAATTCACCCCTCCACTTT.

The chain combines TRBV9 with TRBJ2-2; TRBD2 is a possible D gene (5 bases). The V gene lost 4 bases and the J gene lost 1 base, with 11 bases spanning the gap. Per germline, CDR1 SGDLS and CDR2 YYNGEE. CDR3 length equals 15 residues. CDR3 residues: CASSPRTGNTGELFF. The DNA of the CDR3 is TGTGCCAGCAGCCCACGGACTGGGAACACCGGGGAGCTGTTTTTT. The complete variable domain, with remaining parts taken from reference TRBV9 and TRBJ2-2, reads DSGVTQTPKHLITATGQRVTLRCSPRSGDLSVYWYQQSLDQGLQFLIQYYNGEERAKGNILERFSAQQFPDLHSELNLSSLELGDSALYFCASSPRTGNTGELFFGEGSRLTVL.

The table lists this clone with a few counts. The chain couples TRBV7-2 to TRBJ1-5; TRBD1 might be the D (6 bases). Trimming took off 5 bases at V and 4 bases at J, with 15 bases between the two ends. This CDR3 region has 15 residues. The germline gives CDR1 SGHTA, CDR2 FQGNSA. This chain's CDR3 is CASSINRQANQPQHF. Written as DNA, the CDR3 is TGTGCCAGCAGCATCAATAGACAGGCGAATCAGCCCCAGCATTTT.

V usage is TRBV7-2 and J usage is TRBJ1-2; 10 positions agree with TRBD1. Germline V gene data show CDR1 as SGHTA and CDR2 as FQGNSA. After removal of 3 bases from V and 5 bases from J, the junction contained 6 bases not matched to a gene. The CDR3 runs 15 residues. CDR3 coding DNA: TGTGCCAGCAGCTTTATCCCGGGACAGGGGTATGGCTACACCTTC. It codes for CASSFIPGQGYGYTF. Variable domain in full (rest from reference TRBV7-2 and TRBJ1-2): GAGVSQSPSNKVTEKGKDVELRCDPISGHTALYWYRQSLGQGLEFLIYFQGNSAPDKSGLPSDRFSAERTGGSVSTLTIQRTQQEDSAVYLCASSFIPGQGYGYTFGSGTRLTVV.

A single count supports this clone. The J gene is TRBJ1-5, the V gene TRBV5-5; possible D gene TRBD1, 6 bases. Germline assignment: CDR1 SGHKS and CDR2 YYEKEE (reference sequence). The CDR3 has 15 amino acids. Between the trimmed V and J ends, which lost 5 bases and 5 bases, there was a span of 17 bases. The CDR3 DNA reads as TGTGCCAGCAGTTCCCGAGGGGGACGGGATCAGCCCCAGCATTTT. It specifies CASSSRGGRDQPQHF.

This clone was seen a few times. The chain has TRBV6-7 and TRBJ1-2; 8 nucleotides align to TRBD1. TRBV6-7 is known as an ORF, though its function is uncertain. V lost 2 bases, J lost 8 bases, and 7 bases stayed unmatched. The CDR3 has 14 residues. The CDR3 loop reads CASSYPGGVEGYTF. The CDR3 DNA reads TGTGCCAGCAGTTACCCAGGGGGCGTAGAGGGCTACACCTTC.

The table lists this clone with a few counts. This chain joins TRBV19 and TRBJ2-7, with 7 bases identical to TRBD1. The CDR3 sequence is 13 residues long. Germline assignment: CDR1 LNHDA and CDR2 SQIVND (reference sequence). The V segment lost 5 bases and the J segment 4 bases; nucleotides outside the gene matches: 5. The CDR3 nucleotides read TGTGCCAGTAGTCCAACGACAGGGTACGAGCAGTACTTC. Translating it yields CASSPTTGYEQYF. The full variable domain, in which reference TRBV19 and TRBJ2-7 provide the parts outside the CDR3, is DGGITQSPKYLFRKEGQNVTLSCEQNLNHDAMYWYRQDPGQGLRLIYYSQIVNDFQKGDIAEGYSVSREKKESFPLTVTSAQKNPTAFYLCASSPTTGYEQYFGPGTRLTVT.

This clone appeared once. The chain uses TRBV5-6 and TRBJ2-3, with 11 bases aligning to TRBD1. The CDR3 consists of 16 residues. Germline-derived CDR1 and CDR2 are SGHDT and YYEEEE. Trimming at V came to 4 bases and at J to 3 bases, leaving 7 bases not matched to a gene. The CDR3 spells CASSPGRDRGTDTQYF. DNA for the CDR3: TGTGCCAGCAGCCCTGGGAGGGACAGGGGGACAGATACGCAGTATTTT.

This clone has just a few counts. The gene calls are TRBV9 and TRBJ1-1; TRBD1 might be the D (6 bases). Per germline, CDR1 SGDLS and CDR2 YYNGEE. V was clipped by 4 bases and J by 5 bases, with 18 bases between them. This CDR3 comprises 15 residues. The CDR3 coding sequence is TGTGCCAGCAGCCGTCAAATACAGGGTCGGACTGAAGCTTTCTTT. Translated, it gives CASSRQIQGRTEAFF.

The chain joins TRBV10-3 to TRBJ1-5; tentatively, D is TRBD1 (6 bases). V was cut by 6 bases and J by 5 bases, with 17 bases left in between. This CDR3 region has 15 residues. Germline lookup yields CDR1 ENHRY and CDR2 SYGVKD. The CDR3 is CAISHGGGGDQPQHF. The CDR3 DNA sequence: TGTGCCATCAGCCACGGGGGAGGGGGAGATCAGCCCCAGCATTTT.

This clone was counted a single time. The CDR3 loop is CASSLQTNYGYTF. The CDR3 coding sequence is TGTGCCAGCAGTTTACAGACTAACTATGGCTACACCTTC. The V call is TRBV6-6, the J call TRBJ1-2; D ambiguous. With 4 bases removed from V and 0 bases from J, the gap between germline ends came to 6 bases. The CDR3 totals 13 residues. The V gene's germline CDR1 is MNHNY and CDR2 SVGAGI (reference sequence).

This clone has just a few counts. CDR3 nucleotide sequence: TGTGCCAGCAGGGAGTTGATAGCTGGAAACACCATATATTTT. It yields the protein CASRELIAGNTIYF. This chain joins TRBV2 and TRBJ1-3; D is unresolved. The CDR3 consists of 14 residues. Per germline, CDR1 SNHLY and CDR2 FYNNEI. Trimming shortened V by 6 bases and J by 2 bases, and 11 bases separated the two germline ends.

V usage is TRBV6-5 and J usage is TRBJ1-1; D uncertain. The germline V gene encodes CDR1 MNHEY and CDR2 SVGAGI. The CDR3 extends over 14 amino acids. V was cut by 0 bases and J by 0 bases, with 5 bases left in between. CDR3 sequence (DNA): TGTGCCAGCAGTTACTCTACACTGAACACTGAAGCTTTCTTT. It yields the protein CASSYSTLNTEAFF.

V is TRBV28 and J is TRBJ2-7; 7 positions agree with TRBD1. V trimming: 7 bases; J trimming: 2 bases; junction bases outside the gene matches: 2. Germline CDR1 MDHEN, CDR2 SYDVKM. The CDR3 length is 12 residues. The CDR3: CASKQGAYEQYF. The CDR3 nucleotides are TGTGCCAGCAAGCAGGGGGCCTACGAGCAGTACTTC.

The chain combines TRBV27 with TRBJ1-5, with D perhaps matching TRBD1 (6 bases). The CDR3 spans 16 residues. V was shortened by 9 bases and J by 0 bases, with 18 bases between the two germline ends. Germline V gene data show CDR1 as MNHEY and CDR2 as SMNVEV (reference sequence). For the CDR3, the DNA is TGTGCCAGAGACGTTACGGGACACAATAGCAATCAGCCCCAGCATTTT. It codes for CARDVTGHNSNQPQHF.

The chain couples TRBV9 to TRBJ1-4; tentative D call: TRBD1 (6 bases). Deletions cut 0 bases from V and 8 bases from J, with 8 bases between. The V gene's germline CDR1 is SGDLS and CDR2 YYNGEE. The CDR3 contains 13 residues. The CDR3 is CASSVEGGEKLFF. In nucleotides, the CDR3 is TGTGCCAGCAGCGTAGAAGGGGGAGAAAAACTGTTTTTT.

The chain's CDR3 is CASRGLPQETQYF. Here the CDR3 DNA reads TGCGCCAGCAGGGGGCTCCCTCAAGAGACCCAGTACTTC. The chain employs TRBV5-1 and TRBJ2-5; tentatively, D is TRBD1 (5 bases). V was trimmed by 5 bases and J by 2 bases, leaving 10 bases between them. This CDR3 has 13 amino acids. Per germline, CDR1 SGHRS and CDR2 YFSETQ.

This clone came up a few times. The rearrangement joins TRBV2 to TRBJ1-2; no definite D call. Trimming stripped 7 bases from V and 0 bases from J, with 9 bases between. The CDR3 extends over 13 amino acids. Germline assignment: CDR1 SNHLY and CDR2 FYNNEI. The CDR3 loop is CASKRDSNYGYTF. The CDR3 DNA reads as TGTGCCAGCAAGAGGGATTCTAACTATGGCTACACCTTC. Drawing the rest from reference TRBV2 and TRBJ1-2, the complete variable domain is EPEVTQTPSHQVTQMGQEVILRCVPISNHLYFYWYRQILGQKVEFLVSFYNNEISEKSEIFDDQFSVERPDGSNFTLKIRSTKLEDSAMYFCASKRDSNYGYTFGSGTRLTVV.

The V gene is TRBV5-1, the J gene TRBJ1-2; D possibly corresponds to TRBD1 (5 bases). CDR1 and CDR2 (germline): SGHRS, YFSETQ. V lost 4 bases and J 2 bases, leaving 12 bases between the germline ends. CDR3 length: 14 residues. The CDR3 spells CASSVEGLNYGYTF. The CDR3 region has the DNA TGCGCCAGCAGCGTGGAGGGACTCAACTATGGCTACACCTTC.

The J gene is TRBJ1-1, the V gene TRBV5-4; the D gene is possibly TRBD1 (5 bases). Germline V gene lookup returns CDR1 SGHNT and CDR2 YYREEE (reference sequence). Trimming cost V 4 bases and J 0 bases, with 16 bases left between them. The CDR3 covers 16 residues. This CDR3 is CASSEPRGNMNTEAFF. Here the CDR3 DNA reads TGTGCCAGCAGCGAACCACGGGGGAACATGAACACTGAAGCTTTCTTT.

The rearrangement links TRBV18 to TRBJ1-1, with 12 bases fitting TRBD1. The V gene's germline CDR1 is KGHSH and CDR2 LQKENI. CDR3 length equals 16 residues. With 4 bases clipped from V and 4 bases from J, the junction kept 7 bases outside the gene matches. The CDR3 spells CASSRGTGGEGTEAFF. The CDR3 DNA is TGTGCCAGCTCACGAGGGACAGGGGGCGAGGGCACTGAAGCTTTCTTT.

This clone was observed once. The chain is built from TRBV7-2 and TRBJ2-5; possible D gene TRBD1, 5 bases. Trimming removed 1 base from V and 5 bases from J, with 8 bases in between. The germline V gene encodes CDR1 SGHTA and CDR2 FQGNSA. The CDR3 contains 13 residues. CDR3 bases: TGTGCCAGCAGCTTAGTAGGGGTGGAGACCCAGTACTTC. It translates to CASSLVGVETQYF.

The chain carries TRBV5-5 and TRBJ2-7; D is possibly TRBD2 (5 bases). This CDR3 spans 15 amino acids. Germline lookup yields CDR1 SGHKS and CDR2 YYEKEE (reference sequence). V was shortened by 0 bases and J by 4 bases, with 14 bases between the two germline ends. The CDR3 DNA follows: TGTGCCAGCAGCTTGGACACCCCGGGGTTGTACGAGCAGTACTTC. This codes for CASSLDTPGLYEQYF.

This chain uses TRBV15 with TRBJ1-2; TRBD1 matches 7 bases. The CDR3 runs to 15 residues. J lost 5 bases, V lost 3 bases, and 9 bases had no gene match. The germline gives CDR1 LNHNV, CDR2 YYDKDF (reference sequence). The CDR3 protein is CATSRVIGGLYGYTF. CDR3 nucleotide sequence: TGTGCCACCAGCAGGGTGATAGGGGGCTTGTATGGCTACACCTTC.

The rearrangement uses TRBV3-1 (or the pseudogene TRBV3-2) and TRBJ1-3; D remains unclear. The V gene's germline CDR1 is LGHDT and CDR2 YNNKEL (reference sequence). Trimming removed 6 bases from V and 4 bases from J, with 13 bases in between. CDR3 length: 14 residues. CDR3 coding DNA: TGTGCCAGCAGTCCAGAATTGCAGGGAAACACCATATATTTT. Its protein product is CASSPELQGNTIYF.